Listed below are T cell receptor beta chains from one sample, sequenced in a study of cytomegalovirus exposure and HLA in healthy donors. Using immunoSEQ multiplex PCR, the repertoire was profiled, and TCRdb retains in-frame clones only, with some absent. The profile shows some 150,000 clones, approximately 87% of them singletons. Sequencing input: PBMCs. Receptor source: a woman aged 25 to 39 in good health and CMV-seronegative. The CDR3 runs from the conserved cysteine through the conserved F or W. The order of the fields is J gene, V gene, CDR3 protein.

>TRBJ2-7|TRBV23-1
CASSQSSSDPFGGPHEQYF
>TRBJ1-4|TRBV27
CASSTRTDNEKLFF
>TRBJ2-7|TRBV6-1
CASSPDRIYEQYF
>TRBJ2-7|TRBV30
CAWSGAYEQYF
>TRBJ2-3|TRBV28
CASRRTSGRMDTQYF
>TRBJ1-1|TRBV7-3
CASSRLLNTEAFF
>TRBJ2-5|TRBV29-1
CSVRGEGETQYF
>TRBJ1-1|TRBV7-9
CASSRTGFTEAFF
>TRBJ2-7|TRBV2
CASRARQGGSYEQYF
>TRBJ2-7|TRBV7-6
CASSLEGIGEQYF
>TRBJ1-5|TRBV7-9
CASSLGSEGQYQPQHF
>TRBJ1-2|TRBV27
CASSLSSWTGVYGYTF
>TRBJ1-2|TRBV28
CASSTGGHNYGYTF